This TCR beta chain is drawn from a study of blood T cell repertoires in COVID-19. For the study at large: COVID-19 samples collected from the United States, Italy and Spain covered acute and convalescent phases. The analysed material was cDNA or gDNA that came from T cells, B-cell-depleted T cells, or PBMCs.

Original analysis: Estimates of nucleated cell counts were drawn from the amplification of reference gene primers. Clones were read by immunoSEQ multiplex PCR, and TCRdb kept only the in-frame ones, dropping some. The V and J calls and clone size are taken from that table; D and trimming were inferred from the DNA. Among approximately 240,000 clones, approximately 84% were seen once, and the ten largest hold 2% to 2.5%. The ends lost 5 bases at V and 4 bases at J; junction bases unmatched: 6. Per the germline V gene, CDR1 is LGHNA and CDR2 is YSLEER. The CDR3 covers 15 residues. The chain carries TRBV4-3 and TRBJ1-3; 9 bases are shared with TRBD1. The material sequenced was peripheral blood. The receptor's source is a woman aged 60-75 years with acute or convalescent COVID-19. CDR3 residues: CASSTTGQGGNTIYF. CDR3 coding DNA: TGCGCCAGCAGCACCACCGGACAGGGGGGAAACACCATATATTTT.